This T cell receptor beta chain was captured by sequencing in a study of cytomegalovirus exposure and HLA in healthy donors. Points on this clone: The same CDR3 is also encoded by other DNA sequences in this sample.

Libraries were prepared by immunoSEQ multiplex PCR; TCRdb keeps only in-frame clonotypes and omits some of them. The sample carries a few hundred thousand clones, roughly 87% recorded once. The CDR3 totals 12 residues. In germline, CDR1 is SEHNR, CDR2 FQNEAQ (reference sequence). V was cut by 6 bases and J by 3 bases, with 9 bases left in between. Sequenced input: PBMCs. The clonotype originates from a man under 40 in good health and CMV-seronegative. The chain carries TRBV7-9 and TRBJ2-7, with D possibly matching TRBD2 (5 bases). As DNA, the CDR3 is TGTGCCAGCAGTTTAACTAGCTACGAGCAGTACTTC. It encodes CASSLTSYEQYF.